This is a list of T cell receptor beta chains from one sample in a study of shared T cell receptors in the human thymus. Only in-frame clones appear in the TCRdb table, and some are missing; sequencing was by immunoSEQ multiplex PCR. Of approximately 760,000 clones in the sample, 70% to 90% were seen once. These data also formed part of another study, on human thymus T cells.

Sequenced: thymocytes. The receptors derive from a girl under two years old with a congenital heart defect. Both conserved end residues are part of each CDR3. Fields, in order: J gene, V gene, clone size, D gene, CDR3 DNA, CDR3 protein. The D gene is left open where the match is weak. Size is stated for part of the rows, as once, few or many counts, or as a class when the clone is expanded.

>TRBJ2-3|TRBV6-5|-|-
TGTGCCAGCAGTTTTAGCAGGGCCTCTCTGGTAGATACGCAGTATTTT
CASSFSRASLVDTQYF
>TRBJ1-5|TRBV4-1|-|-
TGCGCCAGCAGCCAAGATCGGGATTATAGCAATCAGCCCCAGCATTTT
CASSQDRDYSNQPQHF
>TRBJ2-5|TRBV5-5|-|-
TGTGCCAGCAGCTTGTTAAGTCGCGGGGTAGGAGAGACCCAGTACTTC
CASSLLSRGVGETQYF
>TRBJ1-3|TRBV28|-|-
TGTGCCAGCAGACCCGAGGTCCCTGGAAACACCATATATTTT
CASRPEVPGNTIYF
>TRBJ2-3|TRBV5-1|few|TRBD2
TGCGCCAGCAGCTTGGGACTAGCAGGAGATACGCAGTATTTT
CASSLGLAGDTQYF
>TRBJ2-7|TRBV11-2|-|-
TGTGCCAGCAGCTTAAACAGGGAAGGCTACGAGCAGTACTTC
CASSLNREGYEQYF
>TRBJ1-6|TRBV2|-|-
TGTGCCAGCAGTGCTTGGCAGGGCAGGGATAATTCACCCCTCCACTTT
CASSAWQGRDNSPLHF
>TRBJ1-2|TRBV28|-|-
TGTGCCAGCAGTTCCATAGCTAACTATGGCTACACCTTC
CASSSIANYGYTF
>TRBJ1-5|TRBV2|-|TRBD1
TGTGCCACCGAGGACAGGGGCCGGAATAAGCCCCAGCATTTT
CATEDRGRNKPQHF
>TRBJ1-5|TRBV30|-|-
TGTGCCTGGAGTCCTCACAAATCTACAGGGCGCAATCAGCCCCAGCATTTT
CAWSPHKSTGRNQPQHF
>TRBJ2-5|TRBV20-1|-|-
TGCAGTGCTACTAGCCTGGAGACCCAGTACTTC
CSATSLETQYF
>TRBJ2-3|TRBV5-1|few|-
TGCGCCAGCAGCTTGAGGTCAGTGGAATACAGGGGACTGTACACAGATACGCAGTATTTT
CASSLRSVEYRGLYTDTQYF
>TRBJ1-1|TRBV6-1|-|-
TGTGCCAGCATATACAGGGTGGAAGCTTTCTTT
CASIYRVEAFF
>TRBJ1-5|TRBV4-2|-|TRBD1
TGTGCCAGCAGCCAAGATCCGGGACAGGGAAGGAGCAATCAGCCCCAGCATTTT
CASSQDPGQGRSNQPQHF
>TRBJ1-6|TRBV5-4|few|-
TGTGCCAGCAGCTTCGGAGGGGTTTTTTATTCACCCCTCCACTTT
CASSFGGVFYSPLHF
>TRBJ1-6|TRBV5-1|few|TRBD1
TGCGCCAGCACCAGGGACAGGGTGGATTCACCCCTCCACTTT
CASTRDRVDSPLHF
>TRBJ1-1|TRBV21-1|-|-
TGTGCCAGCAGCCCGCGACAGGGCGCTGAAGCTTTCTTT
CASSPRQGAEAFF
>TRBJ1-2|TRBV27|-|-
TGTGCCAGCAGCCTTAGCGAGGGGGAAATACCTAACTATGGCTACACCTTC
CASSLSEGEIPNYGYTF
>TRBJ2-7|TRBV6-1|-|-
TGTGCCAGCAGTGATAAGGGGTTGTCCTACGAGCAGTACTTC
CASSDKGLSYEQYF
>TRBJ2-2|TRBV10-3|once|TRBD2
TGTGCCATCAAGGAGGGACTAGCGGGGGTGAAGGGGGAGCTGTTTTTT
CAIKEGLAGVKGELFF
>TRBJ2-1|TRBV6-7|-|-
TGTGCCAGCAGTTACGACGCCCGGGTCCCCGTCAATGAGCAGTTCTTC
CASSYDARVPVNEQFF
>TRBJ1-1|TRBV5-4|-|-
TGTGCCAGCAGCCGGGAGGGGGGCTATAGAGCTTTCTTT
CASSREGGYRAFF
>TRBJ1-2|TRBV4-1|-|TRBD1
TGCGCCAGCAGCCATACAGGGGGCTATGGCTACACCTTC
CASSHTGGYGYTF
>TRBJ2-2|TRBV10-2|-|-
TGCGCCAGCAGTGAGGGGGTTGGAGCGGGCACGCGGGAGCTGTTTTTT
CASSEGVGAGTRELFF
>TRBJ1-1|TRBV5-6|once|TRBD1
TGTGCCAGCAGCTGGGGGACAGGGGGGAACACTGAAGCTTTCTTT
CASSWGTGGNTEAFF
>TRBJ1-5|TRBV4-3|-|TRBD1
TGCGCCAGCAGCCAAGAGACAGGGAAACGAGGCAATCAGCCCCAGCATTTT
CASSQETGKRGNQPQHF
>TRBJ2-1|TRBV19|-|-
TGTGCCAGTAGGAAGCACTCAGAAGAGAAGAGGAATGAGCAGTTCTTC
CASRKHSEEKRNEQFF
>TRBJ1-1|TRBV9|-|-
TGTGCCAGCAGCCCCCAACAGGAGAACACTGAAGCTTTCTTT
CASSPQQENTEAFF
>TRBJ2-5|TRBV9|-|TRBD2
TGTGCCAGCAGCGTAGCGGCGGGGGGACTCCAAGAGACCCAGTACTTC
CASSVAAGGLQETQYF
>TRBJ2-7|TRBV30|-|TRBD1
TGTGCCTGGAGCCCCCTAACACCGGACAGGGGAGGGGACGAGCAGTACTTC
CAWSPLTPDRGGDEQYF
>TRBJ1-5|TRBV10-3|-|-
TGTGCCACAAGGATGGACAGTCATAGCAATCAGCCCCAGCATTTT
CATRMDSHSNQPQHF
>TRBJ1-1|TRBV9|-|-
TGTGCCAGCAGCCCCCAGGGAAAGGACACTGAAGCTTTCTTT
CASSPQGKDTEAFF
>TRBJ1-3|TRBV6-6|-|TRBD1
TGTGCCAGCAGCCCCGGGACAGGGTATGGAAACACCATATATTTT
CASSPGTGYGNTIYF
>TRBJ1-2|TRBV9|once|-
TGTGCCAGCAGCGCCCGAACAGGGAAAAATGGCTACACCTTC
CASSARTGKNGYTF
>TRBJ1-4|TRBV4-1|-|-
TGCGCCAGCAGCCAAAGCTCCGGACTGATTATAAATGAAAAACTGTTTTTT
CASSQSSGLIINEKLFF
>TRBJ2-1|TRBV5-1|-|-
TGCGCCAGCAGCTTGGGGTTTGGAGCGTGGGAGACATACAATGAGCAGTTCTTC
CASSLGFGAWETYNEQFF
>TRBJ1-6|TRBV6-5|once|-
TGTGCCAGCAGCCCCGGGAATAGGACACCCCTCCACTTT
CASSPGNRTPLHF
>TRBJ2-1|TRBV5-1|once|TRBD2
TGCGCCAGCAGCCCACTAGCGGGGGGGCGGTGGAATGAGCAGTTCTTC
CASSPLAGGRWNEQFF
>TRBJ2-7|TRBV4-2|-|-
TGTGCCAGCAGCCAAGATCCCCCCCCGGACAGCGCAGCCTACGAGCAGTACTTC
CASSQDPPPDSAAYEQYF
>TRBJ1-2|TRBV28|-|-
TGTGCCAGCAGTTTAAGGGGGTATGCCACCTTC
CASSLRGYATF
>TRBJ2-7|TRBV5-1|-|-
TGCGCCAGCGCCGGGGGAGGACCCTACGAGCAGTACTTC
CASAGGGPYEQYF